The 9 T cell receptor beta chains in this list originate from one sample, sequenced in a study of T cell clonality in common variable immunodeficiency. Repertoires were generated with immunoSEQ multiplex PCR, while TCRdb's copy carries only in-frame clones and drops some. The sample shows roughly 58,000 clones, no singletons; the ten largest hold around 0.84%. Source material: peripheral blood mononuclear cells. These receptors all come from a person between 18 and 75 years old in good health.

The sample holds many counts of this clone. One end of the junction does not line up with germline, which may come from a read error. The read is 3 residues too short to cover the CDR3 end, so that end is filled in from the germline J gene. The chain is built from TRBV4-2 and TRBJ1-2; no reliable D call. This CDR3 has 14 residues. CDR1 and CDR2 (germline): LGHNA, YNFKEQ. This chain's CDR3 is CASSQERASYGYTF. The sequenced CDR3 bases are TGCGCCAGCAGCCAAGAAAGGGCCTCCTATGGC.

There are many counts of this clone. The read terminates 3 residues ahead of where the CDR3 ends, so the germline J gene completes it. The chain has TRBV5-5 and TRBJ1-1; D is perhaps TRBD1 (6 bases). Germline CDR1 reads SGHKS; CDR2 reads YYEKEE (reference sequence). This CDR3 has 15 amino acids. The part of the CDR3 DNA that was read is TGTGCCAGCAGCTTGTCCCCTCTCACAGGGTTGGGC. It specifies CASSLSPLTGLG. The CDR3, in full, reads CASSLSPLTGLGAFF.

This clone has at least ten counts. The observed sequence ends 3 residues before the CDR3 terminus, with the missing tail filled in from the germline J gene. V usage is TRBV12-3 or TRBV12-4 and J usage is TRBJ1-4; maybe TRBD1 (6 bases). The ends were cut back, 4 bases at V and 5 bases at J, with 8 bases in the middle. The length of the CDR3 is 13 residues. CDR3 amino acids: CASSYRANEKLFF. The CDR3 DNA, read in part, is TGTGCCAGCAGTTACAGGGCCAATGAAAAA.

At least ten counts were recorded for this clone. The DNA ends 3 residues before the CDR3 does, and the rest of the CDR3 is filled in from the germline J gene. V and J are TRBV18 and TRBJ1-5; 8 bases align to TRBD1. Germline CDR1 KGHSH, CDR2 LQKENI. V was clipped by 6 bases and J by 5 bases; unmatched bases: 3. The CDR3 length is 13 residues. CDR3 bases read: TGTGCCAGCTCTCCGGACAGGGATCAGCCC. This encodes CASSPDRDQP. The full CDR3 protein is CASSPDRDQPQHF.

This clone was seen ten or more times. The read ends 3 residues shy of where the CDR3 ends; the end is completed using the germline J gene. V usage is TRBV19 and J usage is TRBJ2-1, with TRBD1 identical over 8 bases. This CDR3 is 15 amino acids long. Germline V gives CDR1 LNHDA, CDR2 SQIVND (reference sequence). V dropped 3 bases and J dropped 8; count of bases not matched to a gene: 9. CDR3 in amino acids: CASSIVARGLDEQFF. The DNA read from the CDR3 is TGTGCCAGTAGTATCGTTGCCAGGGGGCTGGATGAG.

As concerns this clone: The read falls 3 residues short of the CDR3 end, and the missing part is taken from the germline J gene. The J gene is TRBJ1-2, the V gene TRBV2; D perhaps matches TRBD1 (6 bases). Germline CDR1 and CDR2: SNHLY and FYNNEI. Trimming took 6 bases from V and 2 from J, leaving 19 bases between them. The CDR3 sequence is 16 residues long. CDR3 sequence: CASRPRQVPGNYGYTF. The DNA read from the CDR3 is TGTGCCAGCAGGCCAAGACAGGTCCCCGGAAACTATGGC.

This clone showed up many times. Sequencing ends 3 residues short of the CDR3 end; the germline J gene provides the rest. The chain combines TRBV9 with TRBJ2-1; no firm D call. The CDR3 is 14 residues long. V was cut by 4 bases and J by 8 bases, with 16 bases left in between. Germline values: CDR1 SGDLS, CDR2 YYNGEE. The covered CDR3 bases are TGTGCCAGCAGCCCAGACTCGGATTTGGATGAG. Translated: CASSPDSDLDE. The CDR3, in full, reads CASSPDSDLDEQFF.

This clone came up many times. The read terminates 3 residues before the CDR3 end, so the remaining end is supplied by the germline J gene. The genes are TRBV5-1 and TRBJ2-4; either TRBD1 or TRBD2 may supply D (5 bases each). Germline V gene lookup returns CDR1 SGHRS and CDR2 YFSETQ. V gave up 0 bases and J gave up 8 bases, with 18 bases separating them. The CDR3 is made up of 16 amino acids. Here the CDR3 reads CASSLEGRGDLDIQYF. CDR3 DNA (partial): TGCGCCAGCAGCTTGGAGGGCAGAGGGGATTTGGACATT.

The table lists this clone with many counts. Coverage ceases 3 residues before the CDR3 finishes, and the germline J gene fills in the end. The chain employs TRBV7-2 and TRBJ1-5, with D tentatively TRBD1 (6 bases). CDR1 and CDR2 from the germline V gene are SGHTA and FQGNSA. The length of the CDR3 is 14 residues. With 5 bases removed from V and 5 bases from J, the gap between germline ends came to 13 bases. CDR3 DNA, as far as it was read: TGTGCCAGCAGCCAGGGGCAGGGTTATCAGCCC. This translates into CASSQGQGYQP. The entire CDR3 is CASSQGQGYQPQHF.